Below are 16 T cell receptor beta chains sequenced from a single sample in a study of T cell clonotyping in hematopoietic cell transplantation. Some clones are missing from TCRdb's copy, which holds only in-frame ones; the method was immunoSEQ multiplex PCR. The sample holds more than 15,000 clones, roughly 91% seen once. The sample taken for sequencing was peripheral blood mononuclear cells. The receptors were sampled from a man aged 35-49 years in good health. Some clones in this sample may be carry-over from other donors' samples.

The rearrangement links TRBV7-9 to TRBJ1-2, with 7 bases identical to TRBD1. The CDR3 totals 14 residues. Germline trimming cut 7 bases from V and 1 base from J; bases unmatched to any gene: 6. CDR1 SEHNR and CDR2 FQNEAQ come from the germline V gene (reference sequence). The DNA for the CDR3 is TGTGCCAGCATCCGGACAGGTCTTAACTATGGCTACACCTTC. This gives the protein CASIRTGLNYGYTF.

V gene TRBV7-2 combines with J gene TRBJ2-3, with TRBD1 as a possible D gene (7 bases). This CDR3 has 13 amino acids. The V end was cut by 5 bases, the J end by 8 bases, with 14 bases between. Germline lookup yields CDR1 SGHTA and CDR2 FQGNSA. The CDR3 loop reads CASSTNRGGTQYF. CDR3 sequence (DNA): TGTGCCAGCAGCACCAACAGGGGAGGTACGCAGTATTTT. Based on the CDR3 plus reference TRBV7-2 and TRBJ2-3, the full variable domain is GAGVSQSPSNKVTEKGKDVELRCDPISGHTALYWYRQSLGQGLEFLIYFQGNSAPDKSGLPSDRFSAERTGGSVSTLTIQRTQQEDSAVYLCASSTNRGGTQYFGPGTRLTVL.

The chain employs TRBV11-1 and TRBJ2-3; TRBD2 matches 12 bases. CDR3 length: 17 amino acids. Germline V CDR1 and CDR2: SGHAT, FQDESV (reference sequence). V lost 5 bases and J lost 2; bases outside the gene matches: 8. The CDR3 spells CASSPTRLAGDTDTQYF. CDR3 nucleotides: TGTGCCAGCAGCCCAACTCGACTAGCGGGGGACACAGATACGCAGTATTTT.

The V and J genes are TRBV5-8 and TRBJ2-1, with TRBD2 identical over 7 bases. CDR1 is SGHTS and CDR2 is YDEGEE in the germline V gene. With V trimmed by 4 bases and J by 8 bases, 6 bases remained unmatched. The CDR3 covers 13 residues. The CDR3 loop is CASSGTNKDEQFF. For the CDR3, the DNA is TGTGCCAGCAGCGGGACTAATAAAGATGAGCAGTTCTTC.

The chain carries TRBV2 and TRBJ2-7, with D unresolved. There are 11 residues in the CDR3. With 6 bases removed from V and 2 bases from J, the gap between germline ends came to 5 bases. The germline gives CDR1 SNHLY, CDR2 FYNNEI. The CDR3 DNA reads TGTGCCAGCAGCTCCACCTACGAGCAGTACTTC. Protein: CASSSTYEQYF.

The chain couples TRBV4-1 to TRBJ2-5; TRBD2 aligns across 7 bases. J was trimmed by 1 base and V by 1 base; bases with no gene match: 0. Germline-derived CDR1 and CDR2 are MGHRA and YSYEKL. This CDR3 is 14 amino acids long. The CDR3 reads CASSQGTSQETQYF. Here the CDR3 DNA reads TGCGCCAGCAGCCAAGGGACTAGCCAAGAGACCCAGTACTTC.

Written as DNA, the CDR3 is TGTGCCAGCAGCTCCCCCCTGAACTCGAACACTGAAGCTTTCTTT. Amino acid sequence: CASSSPLNSNTEAFF. The V and J genes are TRBV5-4 and TRBJ1-1; the D is unclear. Germline-derived CDR1 and CDR2 are SGHNT and YYREEE (reference sequence). This CDR3 region has 15 residues. V lost 3 bases, J lost 1 base, and 13 bases lay in between.

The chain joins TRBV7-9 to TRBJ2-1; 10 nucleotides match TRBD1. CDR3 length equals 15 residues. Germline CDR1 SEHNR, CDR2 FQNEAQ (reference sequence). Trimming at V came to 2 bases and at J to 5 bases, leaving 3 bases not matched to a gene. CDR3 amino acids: CASSLLGQGNNEQFF. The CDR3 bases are TGTGCCAGCAGCTTACTGGGACAGGGGAACAATGAGCAGTTCTTC.

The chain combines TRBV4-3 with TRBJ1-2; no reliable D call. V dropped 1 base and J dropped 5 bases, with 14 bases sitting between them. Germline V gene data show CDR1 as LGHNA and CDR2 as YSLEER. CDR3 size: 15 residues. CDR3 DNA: TGCGCCAGCAGCCAAGGAGCGGCAGGACCTTATGGCTACACCTTC. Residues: CASSQGAAGPYGYTF.

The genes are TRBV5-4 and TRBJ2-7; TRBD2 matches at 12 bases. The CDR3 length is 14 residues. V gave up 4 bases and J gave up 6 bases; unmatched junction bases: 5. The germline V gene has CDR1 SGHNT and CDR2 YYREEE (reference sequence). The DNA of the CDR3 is TGTGCCAGCAGCAGACTAGCGGGGGTGGGCGAGCAGTACTTC. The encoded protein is CASSRLAGVGEQYF. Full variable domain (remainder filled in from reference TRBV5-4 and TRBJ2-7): ETGVTQSPTHLIKTRGQQVTLRCSSQSGHNTVSWYQQALGQGPQFIFQYYREEENGRGNFPPRFSGLQFPNYSSELNVNALELDDSALYLCASSRLAGVGEQYFGPGTRLTVT.

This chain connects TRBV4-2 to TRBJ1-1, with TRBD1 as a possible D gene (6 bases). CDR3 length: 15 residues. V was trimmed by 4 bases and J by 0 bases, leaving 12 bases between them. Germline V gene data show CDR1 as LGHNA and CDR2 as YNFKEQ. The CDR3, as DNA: TGTGCCAGCAGCCCAGCGGGACAAATGAACACTGAAGCTTTCTTT. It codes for CASSPAGQMNTEAFF.

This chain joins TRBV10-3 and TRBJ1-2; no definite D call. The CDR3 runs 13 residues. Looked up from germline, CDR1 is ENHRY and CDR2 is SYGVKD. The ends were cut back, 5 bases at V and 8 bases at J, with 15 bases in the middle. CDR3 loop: CAISPGRESGYTF. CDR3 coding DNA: TGTGCCATCAGTCCAGGTAGGGAGAGCGGCTACACCTTC.

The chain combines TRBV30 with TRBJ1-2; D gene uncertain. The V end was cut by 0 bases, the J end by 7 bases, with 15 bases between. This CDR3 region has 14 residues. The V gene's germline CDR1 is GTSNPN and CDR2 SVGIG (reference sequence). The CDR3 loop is CAWSVPNDRGGYTF. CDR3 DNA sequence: TGTGCCTGGAGTGTACCTAACGATCGGGGTGGCTACACCTTC.

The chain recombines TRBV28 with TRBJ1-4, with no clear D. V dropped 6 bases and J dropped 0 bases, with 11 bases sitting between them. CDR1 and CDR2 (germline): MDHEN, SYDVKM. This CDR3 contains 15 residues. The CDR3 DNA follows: TGTGCCAGCAGCCCATTCACCCCAACTAATGAAAAACTGTTTTTT. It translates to CASSPFTPTNEKLFF.

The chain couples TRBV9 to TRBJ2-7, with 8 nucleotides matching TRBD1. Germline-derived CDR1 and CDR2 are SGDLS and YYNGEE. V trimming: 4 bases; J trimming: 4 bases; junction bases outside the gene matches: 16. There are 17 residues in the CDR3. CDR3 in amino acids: CASSPPVTDRGGYEQYF. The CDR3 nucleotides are TGTGCCAGCAGCCCCCCAGTGACCGACAGGGGTGGGTACGAGCAGTACTTC.

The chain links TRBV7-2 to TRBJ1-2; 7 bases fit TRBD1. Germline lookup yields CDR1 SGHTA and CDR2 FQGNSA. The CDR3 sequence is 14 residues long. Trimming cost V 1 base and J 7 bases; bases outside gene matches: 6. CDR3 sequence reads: CASSLGTTGLGYTF. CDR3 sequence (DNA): TGTGCCAGCAGCTTAGGAACGACAGGGCTTGGCTACACCTTC.